The 23 T cell receptor beta chains presented below share a single source sample, sequenced in a study of T-cell reconstitution after alpha-beta-depleted transplantation in children. Preparing the TCRbeta library involved the use of unique molecular identifiers. MiXCR, applied by TCRdb to the PCR reads, yields one record per CDR3 protein. The sample has 900,000 or so distinct CDR3 sequences; about 16% are singletons. The starting material was PBMCs, mostly from graft donor cells, obtained 360 days after TCRalphabeta/CD19-depleted stem cell transplant. The receptors come from a male patient aged 10 to 17 who had a stem cell transplant for acute lymphoblastic leukemia, so the T cells may come from the graft donor.

This clonotype showed up just a few times. The chain links TRBV12-3 or TRBV12-4 to TRBJ2-7; D gene ambiguous. The CDR3 is 16 amino acids. Trimming shortened V by 0 bases and J by 0 bases, and 12 bases separated the two germline ends. The CDR3 bases are TGTGCCAGCAGTTTAGCGACGGCGTTGAGCTCCTACGAGCAGTACTTC. It translates to CASSLATALSSYEQYF.

The chain recombines TRBV20-1 with TRBJ1-1; D gene uncertain. This CDR3 has 15 residues. The V end lost 5 bases, the J end lost 7 bases, and 23 bases lay between the germline ends. Germline values: CDR1 DFQATT, CDR2 SNEGSKA (reference sequence). CDR3 bases: TGCAGTGCTCCACCCCGGACGAGGCCAAACTATGAAGCTTTCTTT. Its translation is CSAPPRTRPNYEAFF.

This clonotype has ten or more counts. The rearrangement joins TRBV7-3 to TRBJ2-7, with a tentative D call TRBD2 (6 bases). V gave up 2 bases and J gave up 4 bases, with 15 bases separating them. CDR1 SGHTA and CDR2 FQGTGA come from the germline V gene. The CDR3 contains 15 residues. CDR3 residues: CASSLDSGVPYEQYF. The CDR3, as DNA: TGTGCCAGCAGCTTAGATTCGGGAGTCCCATACGAGCAGTACTTC.

V gene TRBV12-3 or TRBV12-4 combines with J gene TRBJ1-2; D gene uncertain. V was shortened by 2 bases and J by 5 bases, with 6 bases between the two germline ends. The CDR3 contains 12 residues. The CDR3 spells CASSLPGYGYTF. Here the CDR3 DNA reads TGTGCCAGCAGTTTACCGGGGTATGGCTACACCTTC.

This clonotype showed up just a few times. The rearrangement uses TRBV6-1 and TRBJ2-7; 12 bases map to TRBD1. Germline V gene data show CDR1 as MNHNS and CDR2 as SASEGT. The CDR3 contains 15 residues. J gave up 7 bases and V 1 base, and 5 bases lay outside the gene matches. As DNA, the CDR3 is TGTGCCAGCAGTGAAGTGGGACAGGGGGCGAATGAGCAGTACTTC. Translating it yields CASSEVGQGANEQYF.

The chain recombines TRBV7-9 with TRBJ2-4; no firm D call. CDR3 length equals 15 residues. CDR1 is SEHNR, CDR2 FQNEAQ, per germline (reference sequence). Trimming removed 5 bases from V and 6 bases from J, with 17 bases in between. CDR3 DNA sequence: TGTGCCAGCAGCCCTACGTCAGCTTTGGGAAACATTCAGTACTTC. It yields the protein CASSPTSALGNIQYF.

Notes on this clonotype: One junction end does not reproduce the germline sequence, and a read error may be involved. The chain links TRBV5-1 to TRBJ2-2; D remains unclear. Germline lookup yields CDR1 SGHRS and CDR2 YFSETQ. The CDR3 has 14 residues. The CDR3 protein is CASSLGENTGELFF. As DNA, the CDR3 is TGTGCCAGCAGTTTAGGAGAGAACACCGGGGAGCTGTTTTTT.

There are many counts of this clonotype. The chain is built from TRBV20-1 and TRBJ2-1; TRBD2 matches at 10 bases. The CDR3 is 15 residues long. V lost 6 bases, J lost 7 bases, and 12 bases stayed unmatched. Germline loops: CDR1 DFQATT, CDR2 SNEGSKA (reference sequence). CDR3 loop: CSANRLAGLGNEQFF. DNA of the CDR3: TGCAGTGCAAATCGACTAGCGGGCCTGGGGAATGAGCAGTTCTTC.

This clonotype showed up just a few times. The chain recombines TRBV5-6 with TRBJ2-1; tentatively, D is TRBD1 (6 bases). CDR1 is SGHDT, CDR2 YYEEEE, per germline. The V end was cut by 2 bases, the J end by 9 bases, with 9 bases between. The CDR3 spans 12 residues. In nucleotides, the CDR3 is TGTGCCAGCAGCTTACAGGGCCCTGAGCAGTTCTTC. It specifies CASSLQGPEQFF.

The chain recombines TRBV5-1 with TRBJ2-1; 8 bases match TRBD1. Germline V gene lookup returns CDR1 SGHRS and CDR2 YFSETQ. Germline trimming cut 0 bases from V and 1 base from J; bases unmatched to any gene: 3. This CDR3 contains 16 residues. For the CDR3, the DNA is TGCGCCAGCAGCTTGGTTGGACAGGGATCCTACAATGAGCAGTTCTTC. Amino acid sequence: CASSLVGQGSYNEQFF.

The V and J genes are TRBV12-3 or TRBV12-4 and TRBJ2-3; a possible D gene is TRBD2 (6 bases). V lost 6 bases and J 0 bases, leaving 10 bases between the germline ends. The CDR3 spans 14 residues. CDR3 residues: CASRSSGSTDTQYF. CDR3 sequence (DNA): TGTGCCAGCAGAAGTAGCGGTAGCACAGATACGCAGTATTTT.

This sequence joins TRBV7-9 and TRBJ1-3, with D perhaps TRBD1 (5 bases). The CDR3 loop spans 13 amino acids. Germline-derived CDR1 and CDR2 are SEHNR and FQNEAQ (reference sequence). Between the trimmed V and J ends, which lost 2 bases and 8 bases, there was a span of 10 bases. The CDR3 DNA reads TGTGCCAGCAGCTTACAAACAGGAGACACCATATATTTT. Its protein is CASSLQTGDTIYF.

CDR3 residues: CATVQGTEAFF. The CDR3 DNA follows: TGTGCCACCGTACAGGGAACTGAAGCTTTCTTT. The chain recombines TRBV19 with TRBJ1-1; TRBD1 might be the D (6 bases). Germline CDR1 and CDR2: LNHDA and SQIVND (reference sequence). Between the trimmed V and J ends, which lost 10 bases and 5 bases, there was a span of 11 bases. This CDR3 has 11 residues. Full variable domain (rest looked up from reference TRBV19 and TRBJ1-1): DGGITQSPKYLFRKEGQNVTLSCEQNLNHDAMYWYRQDPGQGLRLIYYSQIVNDFQKGDIAEGYSVSREKKESFPLTVTSAQKNPTAFYLCATVQGTEAFFGQGTRLTVV.

This clonotype was counted many times. CDR3 loop: CASQLLAGVTDTQYF. DNA of the CDR3: TGTGCCAGCCAACTCTTAGCGGGAGTGACAGATACGCAGTATTTT. This sequence joins TRBV2 and TRBJ2-3; the match to TRBD2 covers 9 bases. Looked up from germline, CDR1 is SNHLY and CDR2 is FYNNEI. This CDR3 spans 15 amino acids. Trimming at V came to 8 bases and at J to 3 bases, leaving 9 bases not matched to a gene.

A few counts support this clonotype. The J gene is TRBJ2-5, the V gene TRBV20-1, with TRBD2 matching over 13 bases. CDR1 is DFQATT, CDR2 SNEGSKA, per germline (reference sequence). This CDR3 is 14 amino acids long. The V gene end was trimmed by 6 bases and the J gene end by 2 bases; junction bases not matched to a gene: 3. DNA for the CDR3: TGCAGTGCAGCACTAGCGGGAGGGCAAGAGACCCAGTACTTC. Encoded protein: CSAALAGGQETQYF.

The genes are TRBV27 and TRBJ2-1, with D perhaps assigned TRBD1 or TRBD2 (6 bases each). The ends were cut back, 0 bases at V and 8 bases at J, with 20 bases in the middle. The CDR3 length is 17 residues. Germline loops: CDR1 MNHEY, CDR2 SMNVEV (reference sequence). CDR3 in DNA: TGTGCCAGCAGTTTATCTGGGGGGCGACTTATAGGATATGAGCAGTTCTTC. Translating gives CASSLSGGRLIGYEQFF.

Only a few counts were recorded for this clonotype. The V gene is TRBV27, the J gene TRBJ2-1; no reliable D call. This CDR3 is 13 amino acids long. V was cut by 4 bases and J by 6 bases, with 10 bases left in between. The germline gives CDR1 MNHEY, CDR2 SMNVEV (reference sequence). The CDR3 DNA follows: TGTGCCAGCAGTTCCCCAAATTGCAATGAGCAGTTCTTC. Amino acid sequence: CASSSPNCNEQFF.

This clonotype was seen a handful of times. The V gene is TRBV11-2, the J gene TRBJ1-1; TRBD1 might be the D (6 bases). The CDR3 has 15 amino acids. Trimming took off 4 bases at V and 4 bases at J, with 16 bases between the two ends. Germline loops: CDR1 SGHAT, CDR2 FQNNGV. The CDR3 sequence is CASSSTGAFGTEAFF. The DNA for the CDR3 is TGTGCCAGCAGCTCAACGGGGGCTTTCGGCACTGAAGCTTTCTTT.

The rearrangement links TRBV5-1 to TRBJ2-3; 15 bases agree with TRBD2. Germline V gene lookup returns CDR1 SGHRS and CDR2 YFSETQ. V lost 2 bases to trimming and J lost 5 bases; unmatched junction nucleotides: 6. The CDR3 has 17 residues. In DNA form, the CDR3 reads TGCGCCAGCAGCTTAACCCCGGGACTAGCGGGAGGAGATACGCAGTATTTT. This sequence encodes CASSLTPGLAGGDTQYF.

This clonotype was seen repeatedly, ten times or more. The V gene is TRBV12-3 or TRBV12-4, the J gene TRBJ2-2, with D unresolved. This CDR3 has 12 amino acids. The V end lost 2 bases, the J end lost 8 bases, and 6 bases lay between the germline ends. This CDR3 reads CASSLSWGELFF. For the CDR3, the DNA is TGTGCCAGCAGTTTATCTTGGGGGGAGCTGTTTTTT.

Many counts were recorded for this clonotype. This chain uses TRBV5-1 with TRBJ2-3, with TRBD2 matching 8 bases. Losses at the gene ends were 6 bases for V and 2 bases for J; bases not matched to a gene: 5. Germline lookup yields CDR1 SGHRS and CDR2 YFSETQ. The CDR3 has 14 residues. The CDR3 here is CASIGGDLTDTQYF. For the CDR3, the DNA is TGCGCCAGCATCGGGGGGGACCTCACAGATACGCAGTATTTT. Together with reference TRBV5-1 and TRBJ2-3, the CDR3 gives the full variable domain: KAGVTQTPRYLIKTRGQQVTLSCSPISGHRSVSWYQQTPGQGLQFLFEYFSETQRNKGNFPGRFSGRQFSNSRSEMNVSTLELGDSALYLCASIGGDLTDTQYFGPGTRLTVL.

The chain couples TRBV20-1 to TRBJ2-5; 12 bases are a match to TRBD1. The CDR3 covers 16 residues. Germline CDR1 and CDR2: DFQATT and SNEGSKA (reference sequence). V shed 6 bases, J shed 5 bases, and the junction held 13 bases outside the gene matches. CDR3 bases: TGCAGTGCAGAAATCCGGGACAGGGGGCGCAGGGAGACCCAGTACTTC. It encodes CSAEIRDRGRRETQYF.

In this sample, this clonotype turned up a few times. This sequence joins TRBV11-1 and TRBJ1-3; D unclear. The CDR3 covers 18 residues. Germline V gene data show CDR1 as SGHAT and CDR2 as FQDESV (reference sequence). With 4 bases removed from V and 4 bases from J, the gap between germline ends came to 23 bases. The CDR3 loop reads CASSYVLVRVREGNTIYF. The CDR3 region has the DNA TGTGCCAGCAGCTACGTCCTAGTGAGGGTGAGAGAAGGAAACACCATATATTTT.